Each of the 28 T cell receptor beta chains below was sequenced from the same sample in a study of cytomegalovirus exposure and HLA in healthy donors. PCR involved 60 Vbeta and 13 Jbeta primers. The table came from immunoSEQ multiplex PCR; TCRdb's copy has only in-frame clones and leaves some out. The sample contains fewer than 200,000 clones, more than 70% of which appear only once. The sample taken for sequencing was PBMCs. The origin of the receptors is a woman between 45 and 60 years old in good health and CMV-seropositive.

The V gene is TRBV14, the J gene TRBJ1-2; possible D gene TRBD1, 5 bases. Trimming stripped 6 bases from V and 8 bases from J, with 16 bases between. Per the germline V gene, CDR1 is SGHDN and CDR2 is FVKESK. This CDR3 has 13 amino acids. This CDR3 reads CASRRDGVNGYTF. Here the CDR3 DNA reads TGTGCCAGCAGGCGGGACGGTGTTAACGGCTACACCTTC. The full variable domain, its missing parts supplied by reference TRBV14 and TRBJ1-2, is EAGVTQFPSHSVIEKGQTVTLRCDPISGHDNLYWYRRVMGKEIKFLLHFVKESKQDESGMPNNRFLAERTGGTYSTLKVQPAELEDSGVYFCASRRDGVNGYTFGSGTRLTVV.

The chain carries TRBV4-3 and TRBJ2-5; D may be TRBD2 (6 bases). V was cut by 1 base and J by 9 bases, with 27 bases left in between. From germline, CDR1 is LGHNA and CDR2 YSLEER. The CDR3 has 18 amino acids. DNA of the CDR3: TGCGCCAGCAGCCAAGCTCCGGGAACCGGGGGTCCAGATGCGGCCCAGTACTTC. Translating gives CASSQAPGTGGPDAAQYF.

The chain combines TRBV7-2 with TRBJ2-5, with 8 bases fitting TRBD2. CDR1 is SGHTA and CDR2 is FQGNSA in the germline V gene. The CDR3 has 19 residues. Trimming took 1 base from V and 2 from J; bases not matched to a gene: 15. CDR3 sequence reads: CASSLVGLRVRGAQETQYF. The CDR3 coding sequence is TGTGCCAGCAGCTTAGTGGGGCTCAGGGTGCGGGGGGCGCAAGAGACCCAGTACTTC.

This sequence joins TRBV7-2 and TRBJ2-1, with D possibly TRBD2 on 6 matching bases. The CDR3 totals 11 residues. Looked up from germline, CDR1 is SGHTA and CDR2 is FQGNSA. V gave up 3 bases and J gave up 9 bases, with 6 bases separating them. This CDR3 is CASSFSGEQFF. The DNA for the CDR3 is TGTGCCAGCAGCTTTAGCGGTGAGCAGTTCTTC.

The chain employs TRBV27 and TRBJ1-1; 9 nucleotides line up with TRBD1. The CDR3 covers 12 residues. Germline V gene lookup returns CDR1 MNHEY and CDR2 SMNVEV (reference sequence). V gave up 9 bases and J gave up 4 bases; unmatched junction bases: 3. The CDR3 nucleotides read TGTGCCAGTAAGACAGGGGGCACTGAAGCTTTCTTT. The encoded protein is CASKTGGTEAFF.

This chain uses TRBV27 with TRBJ1-2, with 10 bases fitting TRBD1. Looked up from germline, CDR1 is MNHEY and CDR2 is SMNVEV (reference sequence). This CDR3 contains 15 residues. V lost 5 bases and J lost 3; bases outside the gene matches: 6. The CDR3 bases are TGTGCCAGCAGTGCCCCTGGACAGGGGGACTATGGCTACACCTTC. Translated, it gives CASSAPGQGDYGYTF.

This clone has only a few counts. The chain carries TRBV6-6 and TRBJ2-7, with 12 bases aligning to TRBD2. This CDR3 is 14 amino acids long. CDR1 MNHNY and CDR2 SVGAGI come from the germline V gene (reference sequence). V dropped 7 bases and J dropped 6; count of bases not matched to a gene: 7. In DNA form, the CDR3 reads TGTGCCAGCAAAATAACGGGACTAGCGGGCGAGCAGTACTTC. It encodes CASKITGLAGEQYF.

The chain recombines TRBV10-3 with TRBJ2-7; D might be TRBD1 (5 bases). V lost 8 bases to trimming and J lost 6 bases, with 17 bases between them. Germline V gene data show CDR1 as ENHRY and CDR2 as SYGVKD. The CDR3 is made up of 13 amino acids. The CDR3 sequence is CAIAQKERGEQYF. CDR3 sequence (DNA): TGTGCCATCGCACAAAAGGAAAGGGGCGAGCAGTACTTC.

The V and J genes are TRBV6-5 and TRBJ1-2; 9 nucleotides agree with TRBD1. The CDR3 is 14 residues long. Germline trimming cut 2 bases from V and 2 bases from J; bases unmatched to any gene: 0. Germline CDR1 reads MNHEY; CDR2 reads SVGAGI. The CDR3 nucleotides read TGTGCCAGCAGTTACGACAGGGGGAACTATGGCTACACCTTC. Encoded protein: CASSYDRGNYGYTF.

CDR3 sequence (DNA): TGTGCCAGCAGCGTAGTGGCCAGAAACTATGGCTACACCTTC. Its translation: CASSVVARNYGYTF. The rearrangement joins TRBV9 to TRBJ1-2; no clear D gene. With 0 bases removed from V and 2 bases from J, the gap between germline ends came to 8 bases. This CDR3 region has 14 residues. The V gene's germline CDR1 is SGDLS and CDR2 YYNGEE.

The V call is TRBV7-8, the J call TRBJ2-5, with D possibly matching TRBD2 (7 bases). The CDR3 has 15 amino acids. V dropped 2 bases and J dropped 5 bases, with 15 bases sitting between them. CDR1 and CDR2 from the germline V gene are SGHVS and FQNEAQ. CDR3 amino acids: CASSLSPGGGETQYF. CDR3 nucleotide sequence: TGTGCCAGCAGCTTATCTCCGGGGGGCGGGGAGACCCAGTACTTC.

V gene TRBV29-1 combines with J gene TRBJ2-2, with D tentatively TRBD2 (6 bases). Trimming took off 0 bases at V and 9 bases at J, with 11 bases between the two ends. CDR1 and CDR2 (germline): SQVTM, ANQGSEA. This CDR3 is built from 13 residues. CDR3 in DNA: TGCAGCGTTGAAGAAGGCGGGGCCCGGGAGCTGTTTTTT. As protein: CSVEEGGARELFF.

The chain couples TRBV29-1 to TRBJ2-1, with 10 bases that match TRBD1. The V and J ends lost 2 bases and 4 bases, in that order; junction bases with no gene match: 5. The CDR3 totals 15 residues. Germline assignment: CDR1 SQVTM and CDR2 ANQGSEA. Written as DNA, the CDR3 is TGCAGCGTTGAAAGGCGGGACAGGGGATACAATGAGCAGTTCTTC. Encoded protein: CSVERRDRGYNEQFF.

The chain employs TRBV7-9 and TRBJ2-1, with 9 bases identical to TRBD2. Germline CDR1 SEHNR, CDR2 FQNEAQ (reference sequence). V lost 4 bases, J lost 5 bases, and 3 bases stayed unmatched. The CDR3 is 14 amino acids. CDR3 residues: CASSSGLANNEQFF. In DNA form, the CDR3 reads TGTGCCAGCAGCTCCGGACTAGCGAACAATGAGCAGTTCTTC.

The chain uses TRBV28 and TRBJ1-4, with 7 bases that match TRBD1. Per germline, CDR1 MDHEN and CDR2 SYDVKM. With 6 bases clipped from V and 7 bases from J, the junction kept 5 bases outside the gene matches. The CDR3 loop spans 13 amino acids. CDR3 nucleotides: TGTGCCAGCAGACAGGGGAGGAGTGAAAAACTGTTTTTT. Its protein product is CASRQGRSEKLFF.

This clone was observed a handful of times. The chain carries TRBV19 and TRBJ1-3, with D tentatively TRBD1 (5 bases). Germline lookup yields CDR1 LNHDA and CDR2 SQIVND (reference sequence). This CDR3 has 15 amino acids. V lost 7 bases and J lost 0, with 13 bases in between. This chain's CDR3 is CASTPQGLSGNTIYF. In DNA, the CDR3 is TGTGCCAGTACCCCGCAGGGCCTCTCTGGAAACACCATATATTTT.

V is TRBV5-1 and J is TRBJ2-1; the D gene is possibly TRBD2 (6 bases). Germline V gene sequence: CDR1 SGHRS, CDR2 YFSETQ. The CDR3 consists of 15 residues. Trimming removed 0 bases from V and 10 bases from J, with 17 bases in between. The CDR3 DNA sequence: TGCGCCAGCAGCTTGGGAGTGGGGGGTCCGGAAGAGCAGTTCTTC. Protein: CASSLGVGGPEEQFF.

V usage is TRBV10-3 and J usage is TRBJ2-3, with a tentative D call TRBD2 (6 bases). Germline CDR1 is ENHRY and CDR2 is SYGVKD. V lost 4 bases and J lost 11, with 22 bases in between. This CDR3 has 15 amino acids. The CDR3 here is CAISAQQEGVSGQYF. The CDR3, as DNA: TGTGCCATCAGTGCGCAACAGGAGGGAGTCTCTGGGCAGTATTTT.

This clone came up a few times. V usage is TRBV7-2 and J usage is TRBJ1-6; 8 positions match TRBD1. The CDR3 contains 16 residues. After removal of 4 bases from V and 5 bases from J, the junction contained 7 bases not matched to a gene. In germline, CDR1 is SGHTA, CDR2 FQGNSA. The CDR3 spells CASSSQGAANNSPLHF. In DNA form, the CDR3 reads TGTGCCAGCAGCTCGCAGGGGGCGGCGAATAATTCACCCCTCCACTTT.

The chain employs TRBV4-2 and TRBJ2-3; D not resolved. CDR3 length: 14 residues. Between the trimmed V and J ends, which lost 3 bases and 7 bases, there was a span of 14 bases. CDR1 is LGHNA and CDR2 is YNFKEQ in the germline V gene. In nucleotides, the CDR3 is TGTGCCAGCAGCCAGAAGCCCCTTCCATATACGCAGTATTTT. This encodes CASSQKPLPYTQYF.

With respect to this clone: The junction does not match germline at one end; this may be a read error. J is TRBJ2-1 and V is TRBV27; D call uncertain. This CDR3 is 11 amino acids long. CDR1 is MNHEY and CDR2 is SMNVEV in the germline V gene (reference sequence). CDR3 sequence (DNA): TGTGCCGGCAGCATCTACAATGAGCAGTTCTTC. Residues: CAGSIYNEQFF.

This clone was counted between two and nine times. The rearrangement uses TRBV19 and TRBJ2-5, with TRBD2 as a possible D gene (6 bases). The germline CDR1 and CDR2 sequences are LNHDA and SQIVND (reference sequence). V lost 5 bases and J 5 bases, leaving 21 bases between the germline ends. CDR3 length: 16 amino acids. The CDR3 protein is CASSLLVGGRQETQYF. In DNA form, the CDR3 reads TGTGCCAGTAGTCTCTTAGTCGGGGGACGGCAGGAGACCCAGTACTTC. Full variable domain (outside the CDR3, taken from reference TRBV19 and TRBJ2-5): DGGITQSPKYLFRKEGQNVTLSCEQNLNHDAMYWYRQDPGQGLRLIYYSQIVNDFQKGDIAEGYSVSREKKESFPLTVTSAQKNPTAFYLCASSLLVGGRQETQYFGPGTRLLVL.

The V gene is TRBV4-2, the J gene TRBJ2-7; TRBD2 is a possible D gene (5 bases). The CDR3 runs to 14 residues. Trimming cost V 1 base and J 6 bases, with 13 bases left between them. Per germline, CDR1 LGHNA and CDR2 YNFKEQ. CDR3 loop: CASSQGWFEGEQYF. CDR3 DNA sequence: TGTGCCAGCAGCCAAGGTTGGTTTGAGGGCGAGCAGTACTTC.

The chain recombines TRBV7-3 with TRBJ2-7; a possible D gene is TRBD2 (5 bases). This CDR3 is 14 amino acids long. The V end was cut by 5 bases, the J end by 3 bases, with 14 bases between. Per germline, CDR1 SGHTA and CDR2 FQGTGA. CDR3 nucleotides: TGTGCCAGCAGCACCCGGGTAGACTACTACGAGCAGTACTTC. Translation: CASSTRVDYYEQYF.

This clone was picked up one time. J is TRBJ2-3 and V is TRBV5-1, with TRBD2 matching 10 bases. The CDR3 length is 16 residues. Germline CDR1 is SGHRS and CDR2 is YFSETQ. With V trimmed by 5 bases and J by 0 bases, 6 bases remained unmatched. CDR3 nucleotide sequence: TGCGCCAGCAGACGGACTAGCGGCTCTAGCACAGATACGCAGTATTTT. Translating it yields CASRRTSGSSTDTQYF.

V is TRBV27 and J is TRBJ1-5; D possibly corresponds to TRBD1 (5 bases). From germline, CDR1 is MNHEY and CDR2 SMNVEV (reference sequence). V shed 3 bases and J shed 2 bases, with 14 bases lying between them. This CDR3 has 16 residues. DNA for the CDR3: TGTGCCAGCAGTTTTGGGCAGGGCGGTCGCAATCAGCCCCAGCATTTT. Translation gives CASSFGQGGRNQPQHF.

The rearrangement uses TRBV7-9 and TRBJ1-1, with D possibly being TRBD1 (5 bases). Germline V gene data show CDR1 as SEHNR and CDR2 as FQNEAQ (reference sequence). The CDR3 is 10 amino acids. CDR3 amino acids: CSGDSNGAFF. CDR3 bases: TGTTCCGGTGACAGTAATGGGGCTTTCTTT.

The chain combines TRBV27 with TRBJ2-7; TRBD1 matches at 7 bases. This CDR3 region has 16 residues. The germline V gene encodes CDR1 MNHEY and CDR2 SMNVEV (reference sequence). The ends lost 6 bases at V and 5 bases at J; junction bases unmatched: 16. The CDR3 DNA is TGTGCCAGCAGCCTACGCGTCGCGGACAGGAGGAACGAGCAGTACTTC. Amino acids: CASSLRVADRRNEQYF.